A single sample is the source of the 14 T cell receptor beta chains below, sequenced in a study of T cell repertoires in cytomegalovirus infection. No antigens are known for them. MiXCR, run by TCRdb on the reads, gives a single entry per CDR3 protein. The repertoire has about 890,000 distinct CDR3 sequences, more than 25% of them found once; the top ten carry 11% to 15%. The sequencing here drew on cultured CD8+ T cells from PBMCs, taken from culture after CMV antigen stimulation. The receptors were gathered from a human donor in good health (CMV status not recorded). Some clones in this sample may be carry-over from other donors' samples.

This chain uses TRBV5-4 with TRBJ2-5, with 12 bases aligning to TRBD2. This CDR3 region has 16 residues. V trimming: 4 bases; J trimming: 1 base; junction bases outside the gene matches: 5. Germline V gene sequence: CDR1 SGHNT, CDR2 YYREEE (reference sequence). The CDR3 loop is CASSPLAGGLQETQYF. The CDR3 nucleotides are TGTGCCAGCAGCCCCCTAGCGGGGGGGCTCCAAGAGACCCAGTACTTC.

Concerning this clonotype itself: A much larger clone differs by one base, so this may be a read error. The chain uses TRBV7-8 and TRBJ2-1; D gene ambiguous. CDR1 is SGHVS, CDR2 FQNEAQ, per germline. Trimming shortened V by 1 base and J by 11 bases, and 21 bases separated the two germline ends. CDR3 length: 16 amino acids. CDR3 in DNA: TGTGCCAGCAGCTTAGTGGGGATCCCTAGTTATAATAAGCAGTTCTTC. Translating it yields CASSLVGIPSYNKQFF. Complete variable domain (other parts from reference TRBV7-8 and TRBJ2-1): GAGVSQSPRYKVAKRGQDVALRCDPISGHVSLFWYQQALGQGPEFLTYFQNEAQLDKSGLPSDRFFAERPEGSVSTLKIQRTQQEDSAVYLCASSLVGIPSYNKQFFGPGTRLTVL.

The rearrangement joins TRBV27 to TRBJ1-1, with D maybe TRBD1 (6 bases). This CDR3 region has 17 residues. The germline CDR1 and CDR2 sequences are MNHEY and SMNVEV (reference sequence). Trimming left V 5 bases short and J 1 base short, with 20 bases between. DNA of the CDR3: TGTGCCAGCAGTCCCGAGTTAAGGGGGAGAGAGAACACTGAAGCTTTCTTT. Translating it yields CASSPELRGRENTEAFF.

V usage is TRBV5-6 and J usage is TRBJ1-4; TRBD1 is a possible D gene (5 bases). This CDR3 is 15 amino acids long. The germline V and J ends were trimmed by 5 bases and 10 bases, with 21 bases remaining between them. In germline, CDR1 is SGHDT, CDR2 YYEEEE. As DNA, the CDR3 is TGTGCCAGCAGTTCAGGGTATGGAGTAGGCGGAAAACTGTTTTTT. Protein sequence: CASSSGYGVGGKLFF.

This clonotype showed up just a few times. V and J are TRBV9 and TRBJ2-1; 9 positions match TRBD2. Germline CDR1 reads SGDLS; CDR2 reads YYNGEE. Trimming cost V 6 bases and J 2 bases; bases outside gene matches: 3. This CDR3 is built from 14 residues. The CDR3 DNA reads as TGTGCCAGCAACGGCGGGGGGGCCTACAATGAGCAGTTCTTC. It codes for CASNGGGAYNEQFF.

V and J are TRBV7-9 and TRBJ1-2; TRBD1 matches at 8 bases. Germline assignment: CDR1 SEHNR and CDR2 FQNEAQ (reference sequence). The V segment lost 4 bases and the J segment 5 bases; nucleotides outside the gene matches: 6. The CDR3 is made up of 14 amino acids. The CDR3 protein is CASSYPTGGYGYTF. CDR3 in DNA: TGTGCCAGCAGCTACCCCACAGGGGGATATGGCTACACCTTC.

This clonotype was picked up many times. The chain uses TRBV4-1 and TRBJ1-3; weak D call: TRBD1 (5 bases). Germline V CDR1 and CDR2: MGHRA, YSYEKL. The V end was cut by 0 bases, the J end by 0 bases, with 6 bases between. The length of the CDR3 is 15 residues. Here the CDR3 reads CASSQDDSSGNTIYF. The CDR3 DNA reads TGCGCCAGCAGCCAAGACGACAGCTCTGGAAACACCATATATTTT.

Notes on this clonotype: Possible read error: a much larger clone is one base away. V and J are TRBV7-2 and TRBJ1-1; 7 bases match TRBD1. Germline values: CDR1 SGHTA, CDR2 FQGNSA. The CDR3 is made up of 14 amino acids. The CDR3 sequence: CVSSFTGVNTEAFF. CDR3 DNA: TGTGTCAGCAGCTTTACAGGGGTGAACACTGAAGCTTTCTTT.

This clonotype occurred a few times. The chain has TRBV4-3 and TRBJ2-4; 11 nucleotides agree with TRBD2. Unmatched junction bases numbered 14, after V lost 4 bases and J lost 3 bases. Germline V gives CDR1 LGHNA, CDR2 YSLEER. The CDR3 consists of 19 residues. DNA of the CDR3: TGCGCCAGCAGCCCCAAGATGTCTAGCGGGGGGATCGACAAAAACATTCAGTACTTC. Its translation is CASSPKMSSGGIDKNIQYF.

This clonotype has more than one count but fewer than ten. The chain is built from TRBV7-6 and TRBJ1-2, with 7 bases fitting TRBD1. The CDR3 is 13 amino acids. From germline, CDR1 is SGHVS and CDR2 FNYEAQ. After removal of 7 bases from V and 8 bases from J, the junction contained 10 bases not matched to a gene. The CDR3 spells CASKGETGRGYTF. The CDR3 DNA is TGTGCCAGCAAGGGAGAGACAGGGCGAGGCTACACCTTC.

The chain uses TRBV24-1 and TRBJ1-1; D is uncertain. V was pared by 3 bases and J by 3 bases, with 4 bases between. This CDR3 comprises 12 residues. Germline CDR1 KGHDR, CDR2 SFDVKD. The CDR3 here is CATSDPDTEAFF. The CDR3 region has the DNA TGTGCCACCAGTGATCCTGACACTGAAGCTTTCTTT.

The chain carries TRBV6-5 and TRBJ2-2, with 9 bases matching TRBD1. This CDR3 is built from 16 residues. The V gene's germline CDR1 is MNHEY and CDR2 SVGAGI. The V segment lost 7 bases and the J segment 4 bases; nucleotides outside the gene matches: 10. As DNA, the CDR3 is TGTGCCAGCACGTCCCGGGACAGGGCGGGCACCGGGGAGCTGTTTTTT. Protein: CASTSRDRAGTGELFF.

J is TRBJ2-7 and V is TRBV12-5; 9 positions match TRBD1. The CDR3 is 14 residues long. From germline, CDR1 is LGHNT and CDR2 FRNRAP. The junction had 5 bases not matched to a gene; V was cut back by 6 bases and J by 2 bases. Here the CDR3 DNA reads TGTGCTAGTGGCTGGGGACAGGGAACCTACGAGCAGTACTTC. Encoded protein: CASGWGQGTYEQYF.

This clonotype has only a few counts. The CDR3 DNA is TGTGCCAGCAGATCTACCGGGACAGGGAGAGCTAACTATGGCTACACCTTC. Translation: CASRSTGTGRANYGYTF. The chain is built from TRBV28 and TRBJ1-2; TRBD1 matches at 9 bases. The CDR3 sequence is 17 residues long. Germline V lookup: CDR1 MDHEN, CDR2 SYDVKM. V trimming: 6 bases; J trimming: 0 bases; junction bases outside the gene matches: 11.